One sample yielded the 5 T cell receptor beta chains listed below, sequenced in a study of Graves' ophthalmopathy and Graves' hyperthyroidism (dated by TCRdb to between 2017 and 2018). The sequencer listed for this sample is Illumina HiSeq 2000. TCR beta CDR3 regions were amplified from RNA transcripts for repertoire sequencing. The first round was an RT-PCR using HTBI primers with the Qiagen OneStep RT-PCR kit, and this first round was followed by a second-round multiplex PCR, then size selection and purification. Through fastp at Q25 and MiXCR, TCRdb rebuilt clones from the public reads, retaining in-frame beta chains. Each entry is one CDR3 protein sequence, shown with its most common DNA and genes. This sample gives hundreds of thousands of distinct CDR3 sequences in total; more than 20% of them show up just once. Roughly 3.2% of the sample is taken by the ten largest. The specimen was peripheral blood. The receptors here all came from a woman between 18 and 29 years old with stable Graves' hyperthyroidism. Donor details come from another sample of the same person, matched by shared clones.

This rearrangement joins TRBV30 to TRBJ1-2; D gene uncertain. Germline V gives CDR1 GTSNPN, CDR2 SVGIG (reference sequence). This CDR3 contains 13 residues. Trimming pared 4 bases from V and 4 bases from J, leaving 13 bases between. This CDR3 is CAWNGRGTYGYTF. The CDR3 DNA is TGTGCCTGGAATGGCCGCGGCACCTATGGCTACACCTTC.

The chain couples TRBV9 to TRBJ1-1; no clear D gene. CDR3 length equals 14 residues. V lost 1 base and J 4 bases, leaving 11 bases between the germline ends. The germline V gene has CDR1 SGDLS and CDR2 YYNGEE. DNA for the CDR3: TGTGCCAGCAGCGTATTAAGTTGGAGCACTGAAGCTTTCTTT. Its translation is CASSVLSWSTEAFF.

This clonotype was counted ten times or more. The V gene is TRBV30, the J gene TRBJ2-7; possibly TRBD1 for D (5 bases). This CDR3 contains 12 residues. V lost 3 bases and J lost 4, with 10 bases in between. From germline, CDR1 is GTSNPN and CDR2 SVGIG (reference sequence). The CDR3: CAWRRTGYEQYF. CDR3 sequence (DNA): TGTGCCTGGAGGAGAACAGGATACGAGCAGTACTTC.

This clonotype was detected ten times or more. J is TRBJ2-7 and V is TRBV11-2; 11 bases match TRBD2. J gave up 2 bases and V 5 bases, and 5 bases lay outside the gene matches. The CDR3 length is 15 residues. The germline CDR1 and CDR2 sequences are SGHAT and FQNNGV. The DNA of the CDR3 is TGTGCCAGCAGCCCGGGACTAGCGGTCCCCTACGAGCAGTACTTC. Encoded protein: CASSPGLAVPYEQYF.

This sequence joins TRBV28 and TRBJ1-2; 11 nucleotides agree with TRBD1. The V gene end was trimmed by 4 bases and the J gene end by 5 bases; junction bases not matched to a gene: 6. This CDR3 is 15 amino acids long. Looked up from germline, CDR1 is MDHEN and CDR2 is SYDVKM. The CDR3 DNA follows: TGTGCCAGCAGTTCTCGCGGACAGGGGGCGTATGGCTACACCTTC. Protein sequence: CASSSRGQGAYGYTF.